The rows below give T cell receptor beta chains drawn from one sample of a study of blood T cells in healthy people across ages. TCRdb reprocessed the 5' RACE reads with MiXCR, giving one entry per CDR3 protein. The sample contains approximately 780,000 distinct CDR3 sequences, about a quarter of which appear only once. These data are also associated with another study on T cells of mothers and their children.

The sample comprised blood. The source is a boy aged 10-17 years in good health. The CDR3 runs from the conserved cysteine through the conserved F or W. The D gene is left open where the match is weak. Size is omitted from some rows. Given values are once, few, many or a class for expanded clones.

d_gene: .
j_gene: TRBJ2-6
v_gene: TRBV5-6
abundance: .
CDR3nt: TGTGCCAGCAGCGGACCCCAGGGGACCCCTACCTCTGGGGCCAACGTCCTGACTTTC
CDR3aa: CASSGPQGTPTSGANVLTF

d_gene: .
j_gene: TRBJ2-7
v_gene: TRBV5-1
abundance: .
CDR3nt: TGCGCCAGCAAACAGGCGACCTCCTACGAGCAGTACTTC
CDR3aa: CASKQATSYEQYF

d_gene: .
j_gene: TRBJ1-2
v_gene: TRBV28
abundance: .
CDR3nt: TGTGCCAGTCTCACAGGGACCCCGGTCGGGGGCTACACCTTC
CDR3aa: CASLTGTPVGGYTF

d_gene: .
j_gene: TRBJ2-5
v_gene: TRBV15
abundance: few
CDR3nt: TGTGCCACCAGCAGAGCTGGGGGGCAGGAGACCCAGTACTTC
CDR3aa: CATSRAGGQETQYF

d_gene: .
j_gene: TRBJ1-4
v_gene: TRBV6-5
abundance: few
CDR3nt: TGTGCCAGCAAAACAGGGCCGGGTGAAAAACTGTTTTTT
CDR3aa: CASKTGPGEKLFF

d_gene: .
j_gene: TRBJ2-2
v_gene: TRBV7-8
abundance: .
CDR3nt: TGTGCCAGCAGCTTAGTCGCGTCTCTTCTCTTAACGGGGTACACCGGGGAGCTGTTTTTT
CDR3aa: CASSLVASLLLTGYTGELFF

d_gene: .
j_gene: TRBJ1-6
v_gene: TRBV7-9
abundance: few
CDR3nt: TGTGCCAGCAGGTGGACAACGGAGAATTCACCCCTCCACTTT
CDR3aa: CASRWTTENSPLHF

d_gene: TRBD1
j_gene: TRBJ1-2
v_gene: TRBV27
abundance: few
CDR3nt: TGTGCCAGCAGTTTATCAGGAAGGGGGCGGATTGGCTACACCTTC
CDR3aa: CASSLSGRGRIGYTF

d_gene: .
j_gene: TRBJ2-7
v_gene: TRBV7-6
abundance: .
CDR3nt: TGTGCCAGCAACCCAGAGGCTACCTACGAGCAGTACTTC
CDR3aa: CASNPEATYEQYF

d_gene: TRBD2
j_gene: TRBJ2-7
v_gene: TRBV9
abundance: .
CDR3nt: TGTGCCAGCAGCGCCGGGACTAGCGGGGTTGAGAACGAGCAGTACTTC
CDR3aa: CASSAGTSGVENEQYF

d_gene: .
j_gene: TRBJ1-4
v_gene: TRBV29-1
abundance: .
CDR3nt: TGCAGCGTTGAAGATCGTGTATTCAATGAAAAACTGTTTTTT
CDR3aa: CSVEDRVFNEKLFF

d_gene: .
j_gene: TRBJ1-5
v_gene: TRBV5-1
abundance: .
CDR3nt: TGCGCCAGCAGCTTTTCCGGGGGCGGATATCAGCCCCAGCATTTT
CDR3aa: CASSFSGGGYQPQHF

d_gene: .
j_gene: TRBJ1-2
v_gene: TRBV12-3/TRBV12-4
abundance: .
CDR3nt: TGTGCCAGCAGAGCTACGGGACGGGTCTATGGCTACACCTTC
CDR3aa: CASRATGRVYGYTF

d_gene: .
j_gene: TRBJ2-7
v_gene: TRBV19
abundance: .
CDR3nt: TGTGCCAGTAGTAAAAGGGCTCCTGACGAGCAGTACTTC
CDR3aa: CASSKRAPDEQYF

d_gene: .
j_gene: TRBJ2-1
v_gene: TRBV10-1
abundance: .
CDR3nt: TGCGCCAGCAGTGACCGCGGCCGCTCCTACAATGAGCAGTTCTTC
CDR3aa: CASSDRGRSYNEQFF

d_gene: TRBD2
j_gene: TRBJ2-7
v_gene: TRBV25-1
abundance: few
CDR3nt: TGTGCCAGCAGTGAATATATCCCCGCTGGGAGGGGCTACGAGCAGTACTTC
CDR3aa: CASSEYIPAGRGYEQYF

d_gene: .
j_gene: TRBJ1-2
v_gene: TRBV2
abundance: few
CDR3nt: TGTGCCAGCATGACTGACGGCTACACCTTC
CDR3aa: CASMTDGYTF

d_gene: .
j_gene: TRBJ2-3
v_gene: TRBV2
abundance: .
CDR3nt: TGTGCCAGCAGAAGGGGCAGCACAGATACGCAGTATTTT
CDR3aa: CASRRGSTDTQYF

d_gene: TRBD1
j_gene: TRBJ1-5
v_gene: TRBV20-1
abundance: .
CDR3nt: TGCAGTGCTTCCCAGGGGGTTCGCAATCAGCCCCAGCATTTT
CDR3aa: CSASQGVRNQPQHF

d_gene: TRBD2
j_gene: TRBJ2-5
v_gene: TRBV20-1
abundance: .
CDR3nt: TGCAGTGCTAAGCGGGACCAAGAGACCCAGTACTTT
CDR3aa: CSAKRDQETQYF

d_gene: .
j_gene: TRBJ1-4
v_gene: TRBV28
abundance: few
CDR3nt: TGTGCCAGCAGTTTATGGAACCCCGGTGGGACTAATGAAAAACTGTTTTTT
CDR3aa: CASSLWNPGGTNEKLFF

d_gene: .
j_gene: TRBJ2-3
v_gene: TRBV2
abundance: few
CDR3nt: TGTGCCAGCGAAATGCTAGCCGGAGATACGCAGTATTTT
CDR3aa: CASEMLAGDTQYF

d_gene: .
j_gene: TRBJ1-2
v_gene: TRBV6-6
abundance: .
CDR3nt: .
CDR3aa: CASSYFGQGTFF

d_gene: .
j_gene: TRBJ2-2
v_gene: TRBV18
abundance: few
CDR3nt: TGTGCCAGCTCCACAGGGTCGGACACCGGGGAGCTGTTTTTT
CDR3aa: CASSTGSDTGELFF

d_gene: .
j_gene: TRBJ2-5
v_gene: TRBV20-1
abundance: .
CDR3nt: TGCAGTGCTAGGTGGGCGGGGATAGGAGAGACCCAGTACTTC
CDR3aa: CSARWAGIGETQYF

d_gene: .
j_gene: TRBJ2-5
v_gene: TRBV5-1
abundance: .
CDR3nt: TGCGCCAGCAGCACAGGACAGAGTCCCGAGGCCCAGTACTTC
CDR3aa: CASSTGQSPEAQYF

d_gene: .
j_gene: TRBJ1-1
v_gene: TRBV7-9
abundance: .
CDR3nt: TGTGCCAGCAGTAAGGACGGGGGAGCTTTCTTT
CDR3aa: CASSKDGGAFF

d_gene: .
j_gene: TRBJ2-6
v_gene: TRBV5-1
abundance: .
CDR3nt: TGCGCCAGCAGCTGGCCTTTCAACGGACAGAAAAACTCTGGGGCCAACGTCCTGACTTTC
CDR3aa: CASSWPFNGQKNSGANVLTF

d_gene: .
j_gene: TRBJ1-2
v_gene: TRBV16
abundance: .
CDR3nt: TGTGCCAGCAGCCAATCACAAGGGTTTGGCTACACCTTC
CDR3aa: CASSQSQGFGYTF

d_gene: TRBD2
j_gene: TRBJ2-5
v_gene: TRBV4-1
abundance: .
CDR3nt: TGCGCCAGCAGCCAAGTTACTAGCGGGGGGGAGACCCAGTACTTC
CDR3aa: CASSQVTSGGETQYF

d_gene: .
j_gene: TRBJ2-5
v_gene: TRBV20-1
abundance: .
CDR3nt: TGCAGTGCGCCCAGGTGGGGGGCGGAAGAGACCCAGTACTTC
CDR3aa: CSAPRWGAEETQYF

d_gene: .
j_gene: TRBJ2-5
v_gene: TRBV11-2
abundance: .
CDR3nt: TGTGCCAGCAGCTCGACGGATTATGGGGAGACCCAGTACTTC
CDR3aa: CASSSTDYGETQYF

d_gene: TRBD2
j_gene: TRBJ2-2
v_gene: TRBV6-2/TRBV6-3
abundance: .
CDR3nt: TGTGCCAGCAGTTATCGCGGGGGGGCACCGAAGGAGGAGCTGTTTTTT
CDR3aa: CASSYRGGAPKEELFF

d_gene: .
j_gene: TRBJ1-1
v_gene: TRBV3-1
abundance: once
CDR3nt: TGTGCCAGCAGACGACGAGAGGGAGAAACTGAAGCTTTCTTT
CDR3aa: CASRRREGETEAFF

d_gene: .
j_gene: TRBJ1-1
v_gene: TRBV7-9
abundance: once
CDR3nt: TGTGCCAGCAGCCCTGTCTCGGGGGACACTGAAGCTTTCTTT
CDR3aa: CASSPVSGDTEAFF

d_gene: .
j_gene: TRBJ2-7
v_gene: TRBV7-9
abundance: .
CDR3nt: TGTGCCAGCAGCTTGGGGGAGGGGGCAATCTACGAGCAGTACTTC
CDR3aa: CASSLGEGAIYEQYF

d_gene: .
j_gene: TRBJ2-7
v_gene: TRBV4-2
abundance: .
CDR3nt: TGTGCCAGCAGCCAAGCTGACCCCCTGGGCTACGAGCAGTACTTC
CDR3aa: CASSQADPLGYEQYF

d_gene: .
j_gene: TRBJ1-2
v_gene: TRBV5-1
abundance: .
CDR3nt: TGCGCCAGCACCATCGCGGGGGATAATGGCTACACCTTC
CDR3aa: CASTIAGDNGYTF

d_gene: .
j_gene: TRBJ2-1
v_gene: TRBV29-1
abundance: few
CDR3nt: TGCAGCGTTGAAGGGACTATACTTTCTGAGCAGTTCTTC
CDR3aa: CSVEGTILSEQFF

d_gene: .
j_gene: TRBJ1-6
v_gene: TRBV7-6
abundance: few
CDR3nt: TGTGCCAGCAGCTTACACAGTTCCTATAATTCACCCCTCCACTTT
CDR3aa: CASSLHSSYNSPLHF

d_gene: .
j_gene: TRBJ1-4
v_gene: TRBV12-3/TRBV12-4
abundance: few
CDR3nt: TGTGCCAGCAGCTCGACGGCCGCAGGGGAAAAACTGTTTTTT
CDR3aa: CASSSTAAGEKLFF

d_gene: TRBD2
j_gene: TRBJ2-2
v_gene: TRBV29-1
abundance: few
CDR3nt: TGCAGCGTTGAAGCTAGCGGGCAGACCGGGGAGCTGTTTTTT
CDR3aa: CSVEASGQTGELFF

d_gene: TRBD2
j_gene: TRBJ2-1
v_gene: TRBV4-2
abundance: .
CDR3nt: TGTGCCAGCAGCCAAGGGCTAGCGGGGGCCGATGAGCAGTTCTTC
CDR3aa: CASSQGLAGADEQFF

d_gene: .
j_gene: TRBJ2-5
v_gene: TRBV5-1
abundance: few
CDR3nt: TGCGCCAGCAGGGCCCAGTCAGGGGAGAGTGAGACCCAGTACTTC
CDR3aa: CASRAQSGESETQYF

d_gene: .
j_gene: TRBJ2-7
v_gene: TRBV6-6
abundance: .
CDR3nt: TGTGCCAGCACCGACAGCTCCTACGAGCAGTACTTC
CDR3aa: CASTDSSYEQYF

d_gene: .
j_gene: TRBJ1-3
v_gene: TRBV30
abundance: .
CDR3nt: TGTGCCTGGAGTTCCGGGGGACCGGGAAACACCATATATTTT
CDR3aa: CAWSSGGPGNTIYF

d_gene: .
j_gene: TRBJ1-1
v_gene: TRBV29-1
abundance: .
CDR3nt: TGCAGCGTTGTACTAGGAAGGGGTACTGAAGCTTTCTTT
CDR3aa: CSVVLGRGTEAFF

d_gene: TRBD1
j_gene: TRBJ2-7
v_gene: TRBV5-1
abundance: few
CDR3nt: TGCGCCAGCAGCAAGGGACAGGGAGTCTACGAGCAGTACTTC
CDR3aa: CASSKGQGVYEQYF

d_gene: .
j_gene: TRBJ2-1
v_gene: TRBV5-1
abundance: few
CDR3nt: TGCGCCAGCTCCCCCGGGAAGAACTATGAGCAGTTCTTC
CDR3aa: CASSPGKNYEQFF

d_gene: .
j_gene: TRBJ1-2
v_gene: TRBV7-2
abundance: .
CDR3nt: TGTGCCAGCAGCCAACTGCACGTAGGGTATGGCTACACCTTC
CDR3aa: CASSQLHVGYGYTF

d_gene: .
j_gene: TRBJ2-6
v_gene: TRBV12-5
abundance: few
CDR3nt: TGTGCTAGTGGTTTGGGGCCGGCCAACGTCCTGACTTTC
CDR3aa: CASGLGPANVLTF

d_gene: .
j_gene: TRBJ2-4
v_gene: TRBV21-1
abundance: .
CDR3nt: TGTGCCAGCAGCATAAGGGCCAAGGGGAGAAAAAACATTCAGTACTTC
CDR3aa: CASSIRAKGRKNIQYF

d_gene: .
j_gene: TRBJ2-4
v_gene: TRBV4-1
abundance: .
CDR3nt: TGCGCCAGCAAGGATTCTCGAGCCAAAAACATTCAGTGCTTC
CDR3aa: CASKDSRAKNIQCF

d_gene: .
j_gene: TRBJ1-1
v_gene: TRBV15
abundance: .
CDR3nt: TGTGCCACCAGCAGAGATCGGAGTGAAGCTTTCTTT
CDR3aa: CATSRDRSEAFF

d_gene: .
j_gene: TRBJ1-6
v_gene: TRBV2
abundance: .
CDR3nt: TGTGCCAGCAGTGAGATCAGCAACTCCTATAATTCACCCCTCCACTTT
CDR3aa: CASSEISNSYNSPLHF